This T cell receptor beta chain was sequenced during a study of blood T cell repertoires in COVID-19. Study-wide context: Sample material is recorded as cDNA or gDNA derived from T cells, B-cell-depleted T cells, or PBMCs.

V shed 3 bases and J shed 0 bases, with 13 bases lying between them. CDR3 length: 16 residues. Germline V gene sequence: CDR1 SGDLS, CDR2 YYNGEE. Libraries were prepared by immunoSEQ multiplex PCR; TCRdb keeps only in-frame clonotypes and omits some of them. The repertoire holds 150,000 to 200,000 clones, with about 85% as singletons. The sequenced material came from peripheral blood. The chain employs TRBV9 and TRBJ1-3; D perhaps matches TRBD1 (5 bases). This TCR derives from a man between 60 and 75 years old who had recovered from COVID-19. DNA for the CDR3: TGTGCCAGCAGCGAGGGGCAGGGTTTCTCTGGAAACACCATATATTTT. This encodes CASSEGQGFSGNTIYF.